The entry that follows covers one T cell receptor beta chain sequence. What it binds is not known. The study ran the assay at deep level. Sequenced by immunoSEQ multiplex PCR; TCRdb stores in-frame clones only, minus some. The data hold about 2.3 million clones, with 80% to 95% observed a single time. The data stem from a study of shared clonotypes between healthy human individuals. About the research overall: Each donor contributed plates that comprised three CD4 naive, three CD4 memory, two CD8 naive and one CD8 memory.

CDR1 SGDLS and CDR2 YYNGEE come from the germline V gene. Trimming cost V 3 bases and J 2 bases, with 15 bases left between them. The CDR3 covers 15 residues. Notes on the study in general: Naive CD4 clonotypes were shared across a handful of donors at roughly 5%.

Sequencing input: naive CD4+ T cells from PBMCs. Subset denoted: CD45RA+ positively selected. The V gene is TRBV9, the J gene TRBJ2-7; the D gene is possibly TRBD1 (6 bases). This sequence was found in a man aged 18 to 30 in good health. Some clones in this sample may be carry-over from other donors' samples. The DNA of the CDR3 is TGTGCCAGCAGCGCAGGGGCTGGGCAGACCTACGAGCAGTACTTC. Its translation is CASSAGAGQTYEQYF.